What follows describes a single TCR beta chain. Its matching antigen is unknown. This sample is part of a study of shared clonotypes between healthy human individuals. Terminally differentiated effector memory CD45RA+ cells were excluded from the naive CD8 cells, which were CD45RO-negative and positively selected for CCR7. General observations from the study: Generally, naive subsets (rather than memory subsets) showed larger estimated richness.

The sorted-subset replicate PCRs were given 150 to 250 ng DNA, which is roughly 30,000 T cell genomes. Profiling relied on immunoSEQ multiplex PCR, and the TCRdb table lists in-frame clones only, not all of them. The table shows about 1,900,000 clones, with around 96% occurring only once. The sequence derives from a man aged 18 to 29 in good health. The sample consisted of naive CD8+ T cells sorted from blood.

CDR3 DNA sequence: TGTGCCAGCAGCCCCCACTCTAGCACAGATACGCAGTATTTT. It is translated as CASSPHSSTDTQYF. The chain is built from TRBV11-2 and TRBJ2-3; the D is unclear. The CDR3 length is 14 residues. The germline gives CDR1 SGHAT, CDR2 FQNNGV. V was pared by 5 bases and J by 0 bases, with 9 bases between.